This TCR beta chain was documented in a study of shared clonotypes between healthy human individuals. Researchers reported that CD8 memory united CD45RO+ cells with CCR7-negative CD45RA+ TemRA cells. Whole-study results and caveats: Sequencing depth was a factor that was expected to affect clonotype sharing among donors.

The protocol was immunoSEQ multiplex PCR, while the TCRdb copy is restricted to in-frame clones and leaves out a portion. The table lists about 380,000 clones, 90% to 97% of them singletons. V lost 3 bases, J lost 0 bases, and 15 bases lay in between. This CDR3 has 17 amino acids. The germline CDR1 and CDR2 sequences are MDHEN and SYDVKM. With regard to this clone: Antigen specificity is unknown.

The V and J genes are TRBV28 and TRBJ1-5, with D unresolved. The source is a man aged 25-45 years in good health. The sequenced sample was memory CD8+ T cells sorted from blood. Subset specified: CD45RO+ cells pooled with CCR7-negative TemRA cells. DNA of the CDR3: TGTGCCAGCAGTTTGCGCAGACTCGCAGATAGCAATCAGCCCCAGCATTTT. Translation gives CASSLRRLADSNQPQHF.